This entry features one T cell receptor beta chain sequence. Patients with stable or active relapsing-remitting disease, all of them treatment-naive, made up the multiple sclerosis controls. This sample was included in a study of CD8 T cells in Susac syndrome. After extraction with the RNeasy kit, about 0.45 to 1 ug of the RNA was reverse transcribed using random hexamers. The immunoSEQ assay covered 54 Vbeta and 13 Jbeta segments for CDR3. TCRdb independently ran MiXCR on the immunoSEQ multiplex PCR reads; one entry per CDR3 protein. The sample lists over 150,000 distinct CDR3 sequences, approximately 93% occurring once. The origin of this receptor is a human donor with multiple sclerosis. The material sequenced was CD4+ T cells from PBMCs.

Here the CDR3 DNA reads TGTGCCAGCACCCTGACAGGGCTCAATGAGCAGTTCTTC. Protein sequence: CASTLTGLNEQFF. V gene TRBV7-9 combines with J gene TRBJ2-1; TRBD1 matches 7 bases. This CDR3 has 13 residues. V lost 7 bases to trimming and J lost 6 bases; unmatched junction nucleotides: 6. Germline V lookup: CDR1 SEHNR, CDR2 FQNEAQ (reference sequence).